This T cell receptor (beta chain) came from a study of T cell repertoires in cytomegalovirus infection. Germline loops: CDR1 LNHDA, CDR2 SQIVND (reference sequence). Losses at the gene ends were 10 bases for V and 9 bases for J; bases not matched to a gene: 12. The CDR3 spans 14 residues. From the reads, TCRdb called clonotypes with MiXCR, one entry per CDR3 protein. This table has roughly 760,000 distinct CDR3 sequences, less than 40% appearing once. The sample comprised PBMCs. The TCR sequence derives from a human donor in good health (CMV status not recorded). Some clones in this sample may be carry-over from other donors' samples. The rearrangement links TRBV19 to TRBJ2-1, with 10 positions matching TRBD2. CDR3 sequence: CATARSGRVGEQFF. In DNA, the CDR3 is TGTGCCACCGCACGAAGCGGGAGGGTGGGTGAGCAGTTCTTC.